The present T cell receptor beta chain was sequenced within a study of blood T cell repertoires in COVID-19. Study summary: Italy, Spain and the United States were the sources of the convalescent and acute COVID-19 samples. Nucleic acid was either cDNA or gDNA, and it came from T cells, B-cell-depleted T cells, or PBMCs.

The V and J ends lost 2 bases and 6 bases respectively, with 17 bases between them. There are 16 residues in the CDR3. Germline CDR1 is MNHEY and CDR2 is SVGAGI. Only in-frame clones appear in the TCRdb table, and some are missing; sequencing was by immunoSEQ multiplex PCR. The data show a few hundred thousand clones, 80% to 85% seen once. The chain combines TRBV6-5 with TRBJ1-5; D might be TRBD1 (5 bases). The sequence came from a woman older than 75 with active or convalescent COVID-19. The sample taken for sequencing was peripheral blood. CDR3 sequence (DNA): TGTGCCAGCAGTTACAGGGGAGGAATAGCTATTCAGCCCCAGCATTTT. This encodes CASSYRGGIAIQPQHF.